This T cell receptor (beta chain) is drawn from a study of blood T cell repertoires in COVID-19 (TCRdb year 2020). In terms of the full investigation: Samples covering the acute and convalescent phases of COVID-19 were provided by collaborators in the United States, Italy and Spain. HLA class I and class II types, where available, came from metadata supplied by the sample provider rather than from assay-based typing. The repertoires were made available in a free public database intended to serve as a resource for research on the immune response to SARS-CoV-2. The dataset comprised deeply sampled blood TCRbeta repertoires from subjects exposed to, actively infected with, or recovered from COVID-19. The sample metadata nearly always contained a de-identified subject ID, COVID-19 status, age in years and sex. Samples came from the ongoing ImmuneRACE study (first 160 participants) plus 1,254 subjects from 6 global collaborators. The prospective study material was composed of cDNA or gDNA derived from T cells, B-cell-depleted T cells, or PBMCs.

TCRbeta CDR3 regions were amplified from genomic DNA by means of the immunoSEQ Assay, a bias-controlled multiplex PCR. In the paper's pipeline: Nucleated cell counts per sample were estimated from amplification of reference gene primers within the assay. Sequence reads were collapsed and filtered to measure the absolute abundance of every unique TCRbeta CDR3 rearrangement. For each sample, productive Simpson clonality was calculated as the square root of Simpson's diversity index over productive rearrangements. TCRdb mirrors the immuneACCESS table, restricted to in-frame sequences. Some clones are absent from its copies; in checked studies, under half trace to an unresolved V gene, and the reason for the others is unknown. That table supplies the V and J calls and clone size; D and trimming were determined from the DNA. Present in this sample are approximately 170,000 clones, roughly nine tenths of which were seen just once. The ten largest make up approximately 1.1% of the sample.

Termini included, the CDR3 measures 16 amino acids. From a lookup of the germline V gene (reference sequence), CDR1 and CDR2 are MNHNY and SVGAGI. Points the paper makes about the study in general: The amount of clinical and demographic metadata varied by source and participant and was provided uncurated.

Collaborating institutions collected whole blood in K2EDTA tubes following their own protocols. For TCRbeta analysis, collaborators shipped samples as frozen whole blood, isolated PBMCs, or DNA extracted from either of those sample types. With respect to this clone: The specificity of this receptor is unknown. Because the CDR3 is missing its conserved closing phenylalanine or tryptophan, this is likely a read error. It is unclear where the CDR3 begins or ends on the DNA, so no DNA is shown, and the CDR3 is as TCRdb lists it.

The rearranged chain carries TRBV6-6 and TRBJ2-7; TRBD2 is the table's D call, not checked against the DNA. The source of this sequence is a man aged 30 to 39 with acute or convalescent COVID-19. Sequencing was carried out using peripheral blood. CDR3 reads: CASSQPGGLAGGYPTL.